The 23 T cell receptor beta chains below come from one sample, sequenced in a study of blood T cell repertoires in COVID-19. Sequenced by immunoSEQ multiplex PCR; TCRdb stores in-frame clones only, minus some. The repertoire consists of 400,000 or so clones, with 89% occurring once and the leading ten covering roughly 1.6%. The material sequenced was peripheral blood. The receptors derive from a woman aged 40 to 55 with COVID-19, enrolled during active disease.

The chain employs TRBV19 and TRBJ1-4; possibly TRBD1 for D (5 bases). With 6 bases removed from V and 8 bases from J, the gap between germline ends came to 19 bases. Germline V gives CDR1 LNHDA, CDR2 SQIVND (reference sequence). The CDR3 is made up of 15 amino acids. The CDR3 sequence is CASRYTGGFEEKLFF. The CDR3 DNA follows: TGTGCCAGTAGATATACAGGTGGCTTTGAGGAAAAACTGTTTTTT.

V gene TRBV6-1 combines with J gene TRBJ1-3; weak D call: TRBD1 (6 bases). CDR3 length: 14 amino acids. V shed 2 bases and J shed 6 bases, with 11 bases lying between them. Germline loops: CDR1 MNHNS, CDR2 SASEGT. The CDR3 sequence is CASSELAGENTIYF. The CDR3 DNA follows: TGTGCCAGCAGTGAATTGGCAGGGGAAAACACCATATATTTT.

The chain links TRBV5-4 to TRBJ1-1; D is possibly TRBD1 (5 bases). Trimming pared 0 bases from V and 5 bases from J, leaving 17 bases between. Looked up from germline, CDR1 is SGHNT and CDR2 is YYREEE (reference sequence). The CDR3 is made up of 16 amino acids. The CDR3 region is CASSLGIGQGYTEAFF. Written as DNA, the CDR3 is TGTGCCAGCAGCTTGGGTATCGGGCAGGGTTATACTGAAGCTTTCTTT.

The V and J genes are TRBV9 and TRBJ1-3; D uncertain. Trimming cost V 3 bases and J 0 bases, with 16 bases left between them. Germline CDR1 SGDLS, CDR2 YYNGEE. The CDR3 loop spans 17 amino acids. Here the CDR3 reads CASSGDKQPFSGNTIYF. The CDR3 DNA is TGTGCCAGCAGCGGAGATAAACAGCCCTTCTCTGGAAACACCATATATTTT.

This CDR3 is CAWSRASGEQFF. The CDR3 nucleotides are TGTGCCTGGAGCAGGGCTAGTGGTGAGCAGTTCTTC. The chain joins TRBV30 to TRBJ2-1; weak D call: TRBD1 (5 bases). CDR3 length: 12 amino acids. Looked up from germline, CDR1 is GTSNPN and CDR2 is SVGIG (reference sequence). V lost 3 bases and J 9 bases, leaving 12 bases between the germline ends.

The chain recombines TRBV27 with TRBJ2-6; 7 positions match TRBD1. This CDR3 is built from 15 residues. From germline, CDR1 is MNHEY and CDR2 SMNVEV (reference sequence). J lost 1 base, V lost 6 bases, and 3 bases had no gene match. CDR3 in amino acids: CASRIQGSGANVLTF. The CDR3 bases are TGTGCCAGCAGGATACAGGGGTCTGGGGCCAACGTCCTGACTTTC.

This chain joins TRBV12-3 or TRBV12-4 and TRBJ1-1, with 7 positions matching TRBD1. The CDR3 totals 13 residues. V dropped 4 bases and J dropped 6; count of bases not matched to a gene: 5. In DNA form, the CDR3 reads TGTGCCAGCAGTTGGAACCAGGGGGCTGAAGCTTTCTTT. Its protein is CASSWNQGAEAFF.

In DNA, the CDR3 is TGTGCCACCAGCAGAGATCCAGGGGGCTCCTACGAGCAGTACTTC. It yields the protein CATSRDPGGSYEQYF. The chain uses TRBV15 and TRBJ2-7; 7 nucleotides line up with TRBD1. The germline CDR1 and CDR2 sequences are LNHNV and YYDKDF (reference sequence). The CDR3 has 15 amino acids. The V gene end was trimmed by 0 bases and the J gene end by 0 bases; junction bases not matched to a gene: 2. The complete variable domain, with remaining parts taken from reference TRBV15 and TRBJ2-7, reads DAMVIQNPRYQVTQFGKPVTLSCSQTLNHNVMYWYQQKSSQAPKLLFHYYDKDFNNEADTPDNFQSRRPNTSFCFLDIRSPGLGDTAMYLCATSRDPGGSYEQYFGPGTRLTVT.

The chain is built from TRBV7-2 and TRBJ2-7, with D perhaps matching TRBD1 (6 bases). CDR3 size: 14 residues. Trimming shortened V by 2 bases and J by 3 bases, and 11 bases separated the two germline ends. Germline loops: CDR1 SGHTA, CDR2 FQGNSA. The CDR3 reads CASSLTRGGYEQYF. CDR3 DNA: TGTGCCAGCAGCTTAACCAGGGGTGGCTACGAGCAGTACTTC.

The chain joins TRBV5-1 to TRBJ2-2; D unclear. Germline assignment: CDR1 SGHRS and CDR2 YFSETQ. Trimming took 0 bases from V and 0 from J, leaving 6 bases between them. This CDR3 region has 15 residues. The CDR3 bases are TGCGCCAGCAGCTTGGAGCGAACGAACACCGGGGAGCTGTTTTTT. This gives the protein CASSLERTNTGELFF.

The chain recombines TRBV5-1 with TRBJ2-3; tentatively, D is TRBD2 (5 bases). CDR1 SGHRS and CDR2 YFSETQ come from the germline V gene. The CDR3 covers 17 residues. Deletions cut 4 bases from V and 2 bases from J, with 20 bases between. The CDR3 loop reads CASSRALDGLDTDTQYF. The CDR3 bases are TGCGCCAGCAGCCGCGCCCTGGACGGACTCGACACAGATACGCAGTATTTT.

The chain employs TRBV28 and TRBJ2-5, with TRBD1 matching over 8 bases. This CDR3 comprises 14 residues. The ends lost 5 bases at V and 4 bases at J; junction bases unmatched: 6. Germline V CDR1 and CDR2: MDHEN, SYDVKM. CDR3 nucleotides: TGTGCCAGCAGTCTGACAGGGGTGCGAGAGACCCAGTACTTC. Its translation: CASSLTGVRETQYF.

The CDR3 DNA reads TGTGCCAGCAGCCAGAGACAGGGAATCCTGATCAATGAGCAGTTCTTC. Its translation: CASSQRQGILINEQFF. The V and J genes are TRBV6-2 or TRBV6-3 and TRBJ2-1; 7 bases agree with TRBD1. Germline-derived CDR1 and CDR2 are MNHEY and SVGEGT. This CDR3 has 16 residues. J gave up 6 bases and V 6 bases, and 14 bases lay outside the gene matches.

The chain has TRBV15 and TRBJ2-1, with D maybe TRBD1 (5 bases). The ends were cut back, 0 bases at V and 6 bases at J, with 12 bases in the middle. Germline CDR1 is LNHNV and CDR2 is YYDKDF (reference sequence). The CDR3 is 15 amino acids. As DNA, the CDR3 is TGTGCCACCAGCAGAGATGCCTGGGGCCGCAATGAGCAGTTCTTC. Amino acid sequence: CATSRDAWGRNEQFF.

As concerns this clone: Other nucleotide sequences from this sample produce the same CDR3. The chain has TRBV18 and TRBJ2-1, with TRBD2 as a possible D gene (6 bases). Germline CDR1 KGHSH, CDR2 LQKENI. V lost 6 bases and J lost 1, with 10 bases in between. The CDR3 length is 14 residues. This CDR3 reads CASSPTRSYNEQFF. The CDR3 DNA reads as TGTGCCAGCTCCCCGACTAGATCCTACAATGAGCAGTTCTTC.

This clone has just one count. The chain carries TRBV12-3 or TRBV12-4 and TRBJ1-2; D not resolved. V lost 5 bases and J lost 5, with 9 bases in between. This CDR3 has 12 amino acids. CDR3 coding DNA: TGTGCCAGCAGTCCAGGATATTATGGCTACACCTTC. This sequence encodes CASSPGYYGYTF.

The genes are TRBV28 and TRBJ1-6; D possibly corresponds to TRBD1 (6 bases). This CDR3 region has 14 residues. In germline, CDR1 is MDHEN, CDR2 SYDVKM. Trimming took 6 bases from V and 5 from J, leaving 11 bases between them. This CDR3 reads CASSPPGDNSPLHF. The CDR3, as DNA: TGTGCCAGCAGCCCTCCAGGGGATAATTCACCCCTCCACTTT.

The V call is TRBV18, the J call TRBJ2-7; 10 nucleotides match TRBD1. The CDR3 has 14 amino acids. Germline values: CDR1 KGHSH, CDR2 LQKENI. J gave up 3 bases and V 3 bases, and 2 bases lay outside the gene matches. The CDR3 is CASSPRDRGYEQYF. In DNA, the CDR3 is TGTGCCAGCTCACCCCGGGACAGGGGCTACGAGCAGTACTTC.

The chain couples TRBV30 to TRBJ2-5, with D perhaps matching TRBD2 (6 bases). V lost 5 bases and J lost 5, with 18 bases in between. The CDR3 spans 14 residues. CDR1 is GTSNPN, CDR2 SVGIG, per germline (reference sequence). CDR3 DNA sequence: TGTGCCTGGGGGACTCAGAGAAGGTGGGAGACCCAGTACTTC. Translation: CAWGTQRRWETQYF. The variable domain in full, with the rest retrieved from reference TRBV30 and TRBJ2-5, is SQTIHQWPATLVQPVGSPLSLECTVEGTSNPNLYWYRQAAGRGLQLLFYSVGIGQISSEVPQNLSASRPQDRQFILSSKKLLLSDSGFYLCAWGTQRRWETQYFGPGTRLLVL.

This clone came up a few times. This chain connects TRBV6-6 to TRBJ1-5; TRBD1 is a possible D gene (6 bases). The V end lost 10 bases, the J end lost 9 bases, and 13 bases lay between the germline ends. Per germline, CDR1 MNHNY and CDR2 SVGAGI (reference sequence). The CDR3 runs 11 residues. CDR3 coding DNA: TGTGCCACCAAACAAGGGGGGCCCCAGCATTTT. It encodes CATKQGGPQHF.

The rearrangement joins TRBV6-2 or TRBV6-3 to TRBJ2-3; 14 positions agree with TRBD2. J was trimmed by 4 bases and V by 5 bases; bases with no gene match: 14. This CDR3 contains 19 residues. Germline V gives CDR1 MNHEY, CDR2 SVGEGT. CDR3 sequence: CASSTRLAGGPDQPDTQYF. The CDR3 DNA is TGTGCCAGCAGTACTCGACTAGCGGGGGGGCCTGATCAGCCAGATACGCAGTATTTT.

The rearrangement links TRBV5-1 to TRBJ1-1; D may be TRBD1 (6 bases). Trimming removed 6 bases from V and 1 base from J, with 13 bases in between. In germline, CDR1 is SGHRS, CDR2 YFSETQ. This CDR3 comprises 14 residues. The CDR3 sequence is CASTATGSNTEAFF. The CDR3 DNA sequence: TGCGCCAGCACCGCGACAGGCTCGAACACTGAAGCTTTCTTT.

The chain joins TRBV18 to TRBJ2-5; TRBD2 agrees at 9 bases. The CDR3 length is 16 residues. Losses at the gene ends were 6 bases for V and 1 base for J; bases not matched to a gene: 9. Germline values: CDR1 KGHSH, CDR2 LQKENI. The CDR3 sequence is CASSPVAGAIQETQYF. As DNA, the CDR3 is TGTGCCAGCTCCCCCGTAGCGGGAGCCATCCAAGAGACCCAGTACTTC.